This TCR beta chain was sequenced in a study of CD8 T cells in Susac syndrome. When the RNA was reverse transcribed, random hexamers were used with an input of roughly 0.45 to 1 ug. TCRdb reprocessed the immunoSEQ multiplex PCR reads with MiXCR, giving one entry per CDR3 protein. The repertoire includes about 200,000 distinct CDR3 sequences, 95% of them detected once, and approximately 0.1% sits in the top ten. V lost 7 bases to trimming and J lost 0 bases, with 7 bases between them. The CDR3 sequence is 13 residues long. Specimen: CD4+ T cells from PBMCs. The source of this sequence is a human donor in good health. The chain has TRBV12-3 or TRBV12-4 and TRBJ2-1; no clear D. The CDR3 here is CASNGASYNEQFF. CDR3 DNA: TGTGCCAGCAATGGCGCCTCCTACAATGAGCAGTTCTTC.